The rows below give T cell receptor beta chains drawn from one sample of a study of radiation and T cells in renal cell carcinoma. Libraries were prepared by immunoSEQ multiplex PCR; TCRdb keeps only in-frame clonotypes and omits some of them. This sample carries about 150,000 clones, 80% to 90% of them seen once, and the ten largest clones take 10% to 15%. Sequenced here: blood, sampled from a patient whose treatment included radiotherapy and nephrectomy. These receptors originate from a woman between 50 and 59 years old with renal cell carcinoma. CDR3s include the opening cysteine and the closing phenylalanine or tryptophan. A D gene is named only where the DNA matches it firmly. Some rows have no size entry. The others give once, few or many, or a class for an expanded clone.

>few|TRBV11-2|TRBJ2-2|-|15
CASCLNSDFPGELFF
TGTGCCAGCTGCCTGAACAGCGACTTCCCCGGGGAGCTGTTTTTT
>-|TRBV5-1|TRBJ2-1|-|14
CASSLDSLYNEQFF
TGCGCCAGCAGCTTGGACAGCCTATACAATGAGCAGTTCTTC
>few|TRBV4-3|TRBJ1-2|-|16
CASSQDQAGDDYGYTF
TGCGCCAGCAGCCAAGATCAAGCCGGGGATGACTATGGCTACACCTTC
>-|TRBV5-4|TRBJ1-2|-|13
CASSLVDSYGYTF
TGTGCCAGCAGCCTCGTCGACAGTTATGGCTACACCTTC
>-|TRBV2|TRBJ1-2|TRBD1|14
CASSDWDRDGGYTF
TGTGCCAGCAGTGACTGGGACAGGGATGGTGGCTACACCTTC
>-|TRBV5-8|TRBJ1-3|-|16
CASSFMGSPSGNTIYF
TGTGCCAGCAGCTTTATGGGGAGCCCCTCTGGAAACACCATATATTTT
>-|TRBV6-4|TRBJ2-3|TRBD1|15
CASSRTGGMADTQYF
TGTGCCAGCAGTAGGACAGGGGGCATGGCAGATACGCAGTATTTT
>-|TRBV6-6|TRBJ1-2|TRBD1|13
CASSSDRGYGYTF
TGTGCCAGCAGTTCCGACAGGGGCTATGGCTACACCTTC
>-|TRBV2|TRBJ1-2|TRBD1|13
CASSMGQNYGYTF
TGTGCCAGCAGTATGGGACAGAACTATGGCTACACCTTC
>-|TRBV7-2|TRBJ2-7|TRBD1|16
CASSLVGTGIGYEQYF
TGTGCCAGCAGCTTAGTAGGGACAGGGATAGGGTACGAGCAGTACTTC
>-|TRBV28|TRBJ2-5|-|14
CASSLLFLERTQYF
TGTGCCAGCAGTTTACTGTTCCTCGAGAGGACCCAGTACTTC
>-|TRBV5-1|TRBJ1-2|TRBD1|14
CASRQPGTGYGYTF
TGCGCCAGCAGACAACCCGGGACAGGGTATGGCTACACCTTC
>-|TRBV9|TRBJ2-7|-|18
CASRYRNGPLNTPYEQYF
TGTGCCAGCAGATACAGGAACGGGCCGTTGAATACCCCCTACGAGCAGTACTTC
>-|TRBV20-1|TRBJ2-1|-|8
CSGNRGFF
TGCAGCGGTAATAGAGGGTTCTTC
>-|TRBV6-6|TRBJ1-4|TRBD1|14
CASSQTGGWEKLFF
TGTGCCAGCAGTCAGACAGGGGGTTGGGAAAAACTGTTTTTT
>-|TRBV6-1|TRBJ2-3|TRBD1|15
CASSEGTGGTDTQYF
TGTGCCAGCAGTGAAGGGACAGGGGGCACAGATACGCAGTATTTT
>-|TRBV7-6|TRBJ2-1|-|15
CASSQTQGLYNEQFF
TGTGCCAGCAGCCAAACACAGGGTCTGTACAATGAGCAGTTCTTC
>-|TRBV18|TRBJ2-3|TRBD2|17
CASSPPQASGTTTTQYF
TGTGCCAGCTCACCACCTCAGGCTAGCGGTACTACCACTACGCAGTATTTT
>-|TRBV6-1|TRBJ2-7|TRBD1|14
CASRGDRGSYEQYF
TGTGCCTCCCGAGGGGACAGGGGTTCCTACGAGCAGTACTTC
>-|TRBV5-8|TRBJ1-3|TRBD1|17
CASSLRTGLNSGNTIYF
TGTGCCAGCAGCTTGCGGACAGGGTTGAACTCTGGAAACACCATATATTTT